This TCR beta chain was identified during a study of blood T cell repertoires in COVID-19 (dated by TCRdb to about 2020). Background for the entire study: The collaborator samples originated in the United States, Italy and Spain and spanned the acute and convalescent phases of COVID-19. The material from the prospective study consisted of cDNA or gDNA derived from T cells, B-cell-depleted T cells, or PBMCs. Deeply sampled blood TCRbeta repertoires from subjects exposed to, actively infected with, or recovered from COVID-19 were included in the dataset. The repertoires were released in a freely available public database meant as a resource for research on the immune response to SARS-CoV-2. The samples were drawn from two sources: the first 160 participants of the ongoing ImmuneRACE study, and 1,000 to 1,500 subjects contributed by 6 global collaborators. Sample metadata almost always included a de-identified subject ID, COVID-19 status, age in years and sex. HLA class I and class II types, where available, came from metadata supplied by the sample provider rather than from assay-based typing. Summary of the overall study and its limitations: The quantity of clinical and demographic metadata differed by source and by participant and was supplied without curation.

Taken from the germline V gene, the CDR1 and CDR2 loops are SGHRS and YFSETQ. Between the V and J ends, shortened by 4 bases and 1 base respectively, the junction contains 12 bases. The CDR3 sequence holds 15 residues, the cysteine and phenylalanine included. Left in the record is the CDR3 DNA by itself, 45 bases read in frame from the first base. TCRbeta CDR3 regions were amplified from genomic DNA using the immunoSEQ Assay, a bias-controlled multiplex PCR. The published analysis was carried out like this. Nucleated cell counts per sample were estimated from amplification of reference gene primers within the assay. To quantify the absolute abundance of each unique TCRbeta CDR3 rearrangement, sequence reads were collapsed and filtered. Productive Simpson clonality was computed per sample as the square root of Simpson's diversity index over productive rearrangements. TCRdb retrieved this table from immuneACCESS and kept in-frame rearrangements only. Not all clones are present; in checked studies, unresolved V genes account for under half, and no reason is known for the remainder. For V, J and clone size, that table is used; D and trimming come from the DNA. The sample data list over 100,000 clones, and over 80% of these were observed just once. 0.7% to 0.85% of the sample is taken by the ten largest.

Whole blood was collected in K2EDTA tubes by collaborating institutions according to the institutions' own protocols. For TCRbeta analysis, collaborator samples were shipped as frozen whole blood, as isolated PBMCs, or as DNA extracted from either sample type. This clone appeared once. Its antigen target is currently unknown. No much larger clonotype is one base removed from it; base qualities were not supplied. The chain is encoded by TRBV5-1 joined to TRBJ2-1; TRBD1 is possibly the D segment (6 matching bases). Sequencing was done on a sample of peripheral blood. The receptor's source is a woman in her 70s with acute or convalescent COVID-19. The base sequence is TGCGCCAGCAGCAGAGTACAGGGATCCTACAATGAGCAGTTCTTC. This encodes CASSRVQGSYNEQFF.